What follows are 26 T cell receptor beta chains derived from one specimen sequenced in a study of blood T cell repertoires in COVID-19. Method: immunoSEQ multiplex PCR; TCRdb's copy keeps in-frame clones and lacks some. The top ten hold around 7.1% of the sample, which has roughly 150,000 clones, under 90% seen once. Input material: PBMCs or T cells enriched from blood (not recorded which). The origin of the receptors is a man between 50 and 59 years old who had recovered from COVID-19.

This sequence joins TRBV21-1 and TRBJ1-4. TRBV21-1 is shown as a pseudogene. This CDR3 is 15 amino acids long. The CDR3 is CASSKSREANEKLFF. DNA for the CDR3: TGTGCCAGCAGCAAAAGTCGGGAGGCTAATGAAAAACTGTTTTTT.

The V gene is TRBV13, the J gene TRBJ1-2, with unresolved D. CDR1 and CDR2 from the germline V gene are PRHDT and FYEKMQ (reference sequence). The CDR3 sequence is 15 residues long. The ends were cut back, 5 bases at V and 3 bases at J, with 16 bases in the middle. This CDR3 reads CASSPSLGVDYGYTF. CDR3 nucleotides: TGTGCCAGCAGCCCTAGCCTAGGTGTCGACTATGGCTACACCTTC.

V is TRBV3-1 (or the pseudogene TRBV3-2) and J is TRBJ1-1; 7 bases align to TRBD1. The CDR3 length is 12 residues. V gave up 1 base and J gave up 8 bases; unmatched junction bases: 1. Germline CDR1 and CDR2: LGHDT and YNNKEL (reference sequence). CDR3 coding DNA: TGTGCCAGCAGCCAAGGGACAGGAGAAGCTTTCTTT. It encodes CASSQGTGEAFF.

The V call is TRBV10-3, the J call TRBJ2-4; 7 bases map to TRBD1. V lost 4 bases to trimming and J lost 5 bases; unmatched junction nucleotides: 5. The V gene's germline CDR1 is ENHRY and CDR2 SYGVKD. CDR3 size: 14 residues. The CDR3 sequence: CAISGSGTENIQYF. The DNA for the CDR3 is TGTGCCATCAGTGGCTCCGGGACAGAAAACATTCAGTACTTC.

The chain has TRBV6-5 and TRBJ1-1; TRBD1 is a possible D gene (6 bases). Germline V lookup: CDR1 MNHEY, CDR2 SVGAGI. CDR3 length: 13 amino acids. Trimming took 10 bases from V and 1 from J, leaving 13 bases between them. CDR3 amino acids: CATKGQQNTEAFF. The CDR3 coding sequence is TGTGCCACCAAAGGACAGCAGAACACTGAAGCTTTCTTT.

This chain joins TRBV2 and TRBJ2-7, with TRBD2 matching 13 bases. Germline V CDR1 and CDR2: SNHLY, FYNNEI. V dropped 7 bases and J dropped 1; count of bases not matched to a gene: 10. CDR3 length: 17 amino acids. The CDR3 DNA reads TGTGCCAGCAAAGACGGGACTAGCGGGGACAGATCCTACGAGCAGTACTTC. Its protein is CASKDGTSGDRSYEQYF.

The J gene is TRBJ2-2, the V gene TRBV27; no clear D. CDR3 length: 12 amino acids. V lost 6 bases and J lost 8, with 10 bases in between. Germline CDR1 is MNHEY and CDR2 is SMNVEV (reference sequence). The CDR3: CASRPKSGELFF. The DNA for the CDR3 is TGTGCCAGCAGGCCTAAAAGTGGGGAGCTGTTTTTT.

The chain recombines TRBV11-2 with TRBJ2-5; 11 bases agree with TRBD2. Germline V gene data show CDR1 as SGHAT and CDR2 as FQNNGV. The CDR3 spans 16 residues. J gave up 2 bases and V 1 base, and 3 bases lay outside the gene matches. The DNA for the CDR3 is TGTGCCAGCAGCTTAGCCCCTAGCGGGGGGCAAGAGACCCAGTACTTC. Amino acid sequence: CASSLAPSGGQETQYF.

This clone was counted once. The V call is TRBV3-1 (or the pseudogene TRBV3-2), the J call TRBJ1-2; 8 bases map to TRBD1. The CDR3 extends over 16 amino acids. J lost 4 bases, V lost 1 base, and 8 bases had no gene match. Germline V gene data show CDR1 as LGHDT and CDR2 as YNNKEL (reference sequence). The CDR3 loop reads CASSQGPRDRTYGYTF. CDR3 sequence (DNA): TGTGCCAGCAGCCAAGGGCCCCGGGACAGGACCTATGGCTACACCTTC.

The chain joins TRBV4-2 to TRBJ2-1; TRBD2 agrees at 15 bases. V lost 3 bases and J lost 3; bases outside the gene matches: 6. Per germline, CDR1 LGHNA and CDR2 YNFKEQ. CDR3 length equals 18 residues. The chain's CDR3 is CASSQGLAGGINYNEQFF. The CDR3 nucleotides read TGTGCCAGCAGCCAGGGACTAGCGGGGGGAATAAACTACAATGAGCAGTTCTTC.

In the case of this clone: One junction end disagrees with the germline gene, perhaps due to a read error. The chain combines TRBV5-1 with TRBJ1-2; perhaps TRBD1 as D (5 bases). Germline V lookup: CDR1 SGHRS, CDR2 YFSETQ. This CDR3 region has 12 residues. CDR3 coding DNA: TGCGCCAGCAGCCCGCTCGGCGGACAAACTCTCTTT. Its protein product is CASSPLGGQTLF.

This rearrangement joins TRBV11-2 to TRBJ1-4; possibly TRBD1 for D (6 bases). Trimming left V 5 bases short and J 0 bases short, with 13 bases between. Germline CDR1 SGHAT, CDR2 FQNNGV. The CDR3 covers 16 residues. Written as DNA, the CDR3 is TGTGCCAGCAGCATGACAGGCTTTGCAACTAATGAAAAACTGTTTTTT. Translating gives CASSMTGFATNEKLFF. The variable domain in full, completed from reference TRBV11-2 and TRBJ1-4, reads EAGVAQSPRYKIIEKRQSVAFWCNPISGHATLYWYQQILGQGPKLLIQFQNNGVVDDSQLPKDRFSAERLKGVDSTLKIQPAKLEDSAVYLCASSMTGFATNEKLFFGSGTQLSVL.

This chain uses TRBV9 with TRBJ1-2, with D perhaps matching TRBD1 (6 bases). Germline values: CDR1 SGDLS, CDR2 YYNGEE. The V end lost 0 bases, the J end lost 8 bases, and 11 bases lay between the germline ends. There are 13 residues in the CDR3. This CDR3 reads CASSVAGAVGYTF. The CDR3, as DNA: TGTGCCAGCAGCGTAGCAGGGGCGGTGGGCTACACCTTC.

The rearrangement links TRBV3-1 (or the pseudogene TRBV3-2) to TRBJ2-5; 10 bases line up with TRBD2. V shed 0 bases and J 4 bases; nucleotides not matched to a gene: 11. The CDR3 loop spans 18 amino acids. Germline-derived CDR1 and CDR2 are LGHDT and YNNKEL (reference sequence). CDR3 nucleotide sequence: TGTGCCAGCAGCCAAGATTGGGTTGCTAGCGGGGGAGGAGAGACCCAGTACTTC. Translating gives CASSQDWVASGGGETQYF.

The rearrangement links TRBV5-4 to TRBJ1-2, with 8 nucleotides matching TRBD1. Germline CDR1 SGHNT, CDR2 YYREEE (reference sequence). The CDR3 is made up of 13 amino acids. The trim removed 3 bases at V and 6 bases at J, leaving 4 bases unmatched. The CDR3 protein is CASSSDRGHGYTF. Here the CDR3 DNA reads TGTGCCAGCAGCTCTGACAGGGGCCATGGCTACACCTTC.

V usage is TRBV7-8 and J usage is TRBJ2-6; 7 bases align to TRBD2. The CDR3 length is 16 residues. Germline lookup yields CDR1 SGHVS and CDR2 FQNEAQ. The V gene end was trimmed by 5 bases and the J gene end by 2 bases; junction bases not matched to a gene: 6. The CDR3 coding sequence is TGTGCCAGCAGCCGAGACCGGGGGGCTGGGGCCAACGTCCTGACTTTC. This codes for CASSRDRGAGANVLTF.

This clone was counted only a few times. The rearrangement uses TRBV18 and TRBJ1-2; D remains ambiguous. Germline V CDR1 and CDR2: KGHSH, LQKENI. This CDR3 has 16 amino acids. Trimming pared 0 bases from V and 4 bases from J, leaving 15 bases between. The CDR3 DNA sequence: TGTGCCAGCTCACCACCGGGCGGTGAGGGATCCTATGGCTACACCTTC. This gives the protein CASSPPGGEGSYGYTF.

CDR3 residues: CASSWGTGNEQFF. In DNA, the CDR3 is TGTGCCAGCAGCTGGGGGACTGGCAATGAGCAGTTCTTC. The chain carries TRBV7-2 and TRBJ2-1, with D perhaps TRBD2 (6 bases). CDR1 and CDR2 from the germline V gene are SGHTA and FQGNSA. V lost 4 bases and J 6 bases, leaving 10 bases between the germline ends. The CDR3 extends over 13 amino acids.

This rearrangement joins TRBV12-5 to TRBJ1-3; 12 positions agree with TRBD1. With V trimmed by 4 bases and J by 0 bases, 13 bases remained unmatched. Per germline, CDR1 LGHNT and CDR2 FRNRAP. This CDR3 spans 20 amino acids. The DNA of the CDR3 is TGTGCTAGTGGTTGGAGAACCGGGACAGGGGGCCTAAGCTCTGGAAACACCATATATTTT. Translation gives CASGWRTGTGGLSSGNTIYF.

The chain couples TRBV6-5 to TRBJ1-2; a weak D match, TRBD1 (5 bases). Trimming took off 8 bases at V and 7 bases at J, with 20 bases between the two ends. Germline V gene data show CDR1 as MNHEY and CDR2 as SVGAGI. CDR3 length: 14 residues. The chain's CDR3 is CASAVDRQLSGYTF. In nucleotides, the CDR3 is TGTGCCAGCGCGGTAGACAGACAACTTTCTGGCTACACCTTC.

The chain has TRBV6-5 and TRBJ2-7; no firm D call. This CDR3 is built from 14 residues. Trimming removed 4 bases at V and 1 base at J, with 11 bases between. Looked up from germline, CDR1 is MNHEY and CDR2 is SVGAGI. The CDR3 region is CASSSRLGSYEQYF. In nucleotides, the CDR3 is TGTGCCAGCAGTTCCCGACTCGGGTCCTACGAGCAGTACTTC.

This chain uses TRBV6-1 with TRBJ2-7, with a possible D match to TRBD1 (6 bases). CDR1 is MNHNS and CDR2 is SASEGT in the germline V gene. The CDR3 runs to 15 residues. The ends were cut back, 2 bases at V and 5 bases at J, with 16 bases in the middle. CDR3 protein: CASSEQPGAYDEQYF. The CDR3 nucleotides read TGTGCCAGCAGTGAACAGCCAGGGGCATACGACGAGCAGTACTTC.

The chain couples TRBV4-1 to TRBJ1-5; possibly TRBD1 for D (6 bases). The germline CDR1 and CDR2 sequences are MGHRA and YSYEKL. The V end lost 0 bases, the J end lost 2 bases, and 11 bases lay between the germline ends. The CDR3 length is 16 residues. CDR3 protein: CASSQDWAGGNQPQHF. The CDR3 nucleotides are TGCGCCAGCAGCCAAGATTGGGCAGGGGGCAATCAGCCCCAGCATTTT.

CDR3 amino acids: CASTDRAGNQPQHF. CDR3 nucleotides: TGTGCCAGCACCGATAGGGCAGGGAATCAGCCCCAGCATTTT. The gene calls are TRBV2 and TRBJ1-5, with D possibly being TRBD1 (5 bases). Germline V gene data show CDR1 as SNHLY and CDR2 as FYNNEI. The CDR3 sequence is 14 residues long. V lost 7 bases to trimming and J lost 4 bases, with 14 bases between them.

The V call is TRBV3-1 (or the pseudogene TRBV3-2), the J call TRBJ2-1, with TRBD2 matching over 9 bases. The ends lost 3 bases at V and 9 bases at J; junction bases unmatched: 6. The CDR3 sequence is 14 residues long. Germline V gene lookup returns CDR1 LGHDT and CDR2 YNNKEL (reference sequence). Written as DNA, the CDR3 is TGTGCCAGCAGCCACGGCGCGGGGGGGGCTGAGCAGTTCTTC. Its translation: CASSHGAGGAEQFF.

The CDR3 sequence is CASSLTGRSNQPQHF. The CDR3 coding sequence is TGCGCCAGCAGCTTGACGGGGAGAAGCAATCAGCCCCAGCATTTT. V gene TRBV5-1 combines with J gene TRBJ1-5; unclear D gene. Trimming removed 1 base from V and 1 base from J, with 9 bases in between. Germline V gives CDR1 SGHRS, CDR2 YFSETQ. The CDR3 consists of 15 residues.